The 25 T cell receptor beta chains reported below all come from one sample, sequenced in a study of T cell responses to AZD1222 COVID-19 vaccine (dated by TCRdb to the early 2020s). The time point label, as the study defines it: baseline before first vaccination. Library construction relied on the immunoSEQ multiplex PCR assay. TCRdb retrieved this table from immuneACCESS and kept in-frame rearrangements only. Not all clones are present; in checked studies, unresolved V genes account for under half, and no reason is known for the remainder. The sample profile shows 100,000 to 150,000 clones; approximately 90% of them were found once. The ten most abundant clones make up about 4.7% of the sample. The sample in question was peripheral blood, obtained on day 0 of AZD1222 vaccination. Receptors originate from an adult in good health.

The chain links TRBV12-5 to TRBJ1-2, with a possible D match to TRBD1 (5 bases). The CDR3 sequence is 13 residues long. Germline lookup yields CDR1 LGHNT and CDR2 FRNRAP. V lost 1 base to trimming and J lost 7 bases, with 10 bases between them. CDR3 region: CASGLGQGLGYTF. The CDR3 region has the DNA TGTGCTAGTGGTTTGGGTCAGGGACTTGGCTACACCTTC.

The gene calls are TRBV7-3 and TRBJ1-2; maybe TRBD1 (5 bases). CDR3 length equals 14 residues. Per the germline V gene, CDR1 is SGHTA and CDR2 is FQGTGA. Trimming shortened V by 5 bases and J by 2 bases, and 12 bases separated the two germline ends. CDR3 sequence reads: CASSPTGRNYGYTF. The DNA of the CDR3 is TGTGCCAGCAGCCCTACGGGACGGAACTATGGCTACACCTTC.

V is TRBV30 and J is TRBJ2-7; TRBD1 aligns across 8 bases. V was clipped by 7 bases and J by 2 bases; unmatched bases: 4. Germline V gene data show CDR1 as GTSNPN and CDR2 as SVGIG (reference sequence). The CDR3 is 12 residues long. CDR3 coding DNA: TGTGCCTACCGGACAGGGACCTACGAGCAGTACTTC. Its translation is CAYRTGTYEQYF.

The rearrangement joins TRBV6-6 to TRBJ2-1; 11 nucleotides agree with TRBD2. The trim removed 5 bases at V and 4 bases at J, leaving 16 bases unmatched. The V gene's germline CDR1 is MNHNY and CDR2 SVGAGI (reference sequence). There are 19 residues in the CDR3. The CDR3 DNA sequence: TGTGCCAGCAGTCACCCGGGACTAGCGGAGCCCTGGGTATACAATGAGCAGTTCTTC. Amino acid sequence: CASSHPGLAEPWVYNEQFF.

The chain has TRBV19 and TRBJ2-3; 10 nucleotides align to TRBD2. Trimming took 8 bases from V and 4 from J; bases not matched to a gene: 3. Germline V lookup: CDR1 LNHDA, CDR2 SQIVND (reference sequence). The CDR3 sequence is 13 residues long. The CDR3 DNA reads TGTGCCAGTGCCAGCGGGGGGGCAGATACGCAGTATTTT. This codes for CASASGGADTQYF.

For the CDR3, the DNA is TGTGCCAGCAGCCATGGAGACAGGTCCTTTTTCAATGAGCAGTTCTTC. It encodes CASSHGDRSFFNEQFF. The chain links TRBV14 to TRBJ2-1; TRBD1 is a possible D gene (6 bases). The V gene's germline CDR1 is SGHDN and CDR2 FVKESK. The CDR3 consists of 16 residues. V lost 3 bases and J lost 6, with 18 bases in between.

This clone was detected once. J is TRBJ2-3 and V is TRBV27; 7 bases agree with TRBD2. Germline-derived CDR1 and CDR2 are MNHEY and SMNVEV (reference sequence). V shed 6 bases, J shed 3 bases, and the junction held 9 bases outside the gene matches. The CDR3 covers 15 residues. CDR3 sequence: CASSRGAGITDTQYF. The CDR3 DNA reads TGTGCCAGCAGCCGGGGAGCGGGAATTACAGATACGCAGTATTTT.

The rearrangement joins TRBV11-2 to TRBJ1-1, with D possibly matching TRBD1 (6 bases). V lost 1 base, J lost 4 bases, and 10 bases lay in between. Looked up from germline, CDR1 is SGHAT and CDR2 is FQNNGV. The CDR3 contains 14 residues. Here the CDR3 reads CASSLVGGGTEAFF. Here the CDR3 DNA reads TGTGCCAGCAGCTTAGTGGGAGGGGGCACTGAAGCTTTCTTT.

The V call is TRBV4-3, the J call TRBJ2-5; TRBD2 agrees at 8 bases. The ends lost 0 bases at V and 5 bases at J; junction bases unmatched: 8. Germline V CDR1 and CDR2: LGHNA, YSLEER. CDR3 size: 16 residues. CDR3 in amino acids: CASSQDVGGGSETQYF. The CDR3 DNA is TGCGCCAGCAGCCAAGATGTCGGGGGGGGCTCGGAGACCCAGTACTTC.

The rearrangement joins TRBV3-1 (or the pseudogene TRBV3-2) to TRBJ2-3; D could derive from TRBD1 or TRBD2 (5 bases each). The germline V gene encodes CDR1 LGHDT and CDR2 YNNKEL (reference sequence). There are 16 residues in the CDR3. Trimming took off 5 bases at V and 0 bases at J, with 15 bases between the two ends. This CDR3 reads CASSFSGTGSTDTQYF. CDR3 DNA: TGTGCCAGCAGCTTCTCCGGGACCGGGAGCACAGATACGCAGTATTTT.

This chain uses TRBV27 with TRBJ1-4, with a possible D match to TRBD1 (6 bases). Between the trimmed V and J ends, which lost 5 bases and 8 bases, there was a span of 21 bases. CDR3 size: 16 residues. Germline CDR1 and CDR2: MNHEY and SMNVEV (reference sequence). This chain's CDR3 is CASSTPRGQGYEKLFF. In DNA form, the CDR3 reads TGTGCCAGCAGTACGCCCCGGGGACAAGGATACGAAAAACTGTTTTTT.

The rearrangement joins TRBV24-1 to TRBJ2-2; 9 bases fit TRBD2. Germline V CDR1 and CDR2: KGHDR, SFDVKD. With 5 bases clipped from V and 6 bases from J, the junction kept 9 bases outside the gene matches. The CDR3 is 16 residues long. The CDR3: CATSVGGGAVAGELFF. CDR3 in DNA: TGTGCCACCAGTGTCGGCGGGGGGGCGGTGGCCGGGGAGCTGTTTTTT.

The chain joins TRBV2 to TRBJ1-5; D not resolved. The CDR3 covers 13 residues. The germline V gene has CDR1 SNHLY and CDR2 FYNNEI. V lost 4 bases, J lost 7 bases, and 11 bases lay in between. CDR3 residues: CASSGEQVQPQHF. The CDR3 coding sequence is TGTGCCAGCAGTGGCGAACAAGTGCAGCCCCAGCATTTT.

V gene TRBV19 combines with J gene TRBJ1-6; D possibly corresponds to TRBD1 (5 bases). Germline V CDR1 and CDR2: LNHDA, SQIVND (reference sequence). V lost 8 bases and J 10 bases, leaving 18 bases between the germline ends. The CDR3 is 14 residues long. CDR3 DNA: TGTGCCAGTTCCACGGGACGCTCAGGGTCACCCCTCCACTTT. It yields the protein CASSTGRSGSPLHF.

The chain is built from TRBV9 and TRBJ1-2; no clear D gene. Germline-derived CDR1 and CDR2 are SGDLS and YYNGEE. The CDR3 sequence is 15 residues long. With 0 bases removed from V and 5 bases from J, the gap between germline ends came to 14 bases. The CDR3 protein is CASSVDSPLPYGYTF. As DNA, the CDR3 is TGTGCCAGCAGCGTAGATTCCCCCCTTCCTTATGGCTACACCTTC.

This clone showed up just once. This chain uses TRBV5-1 with TRBJ1-2; 10 positions match TRBD1. CDR1 and CDR2 (germline): SGHRS, YFSETQ. The CDR3 has 15 amino acids. With V trimmed by 4 bases and J by 8 bases, 11 bases remained unmatched. CDR3 coding DNA: TGCGCCAGCAGCCTGACAGGGACAGGGGCAGGCGGCTACACCTTC. The encoded protein is CASSLTGTGAGGYTF.

This rearrangement joins TRBV11-3 to TRBJ2-5; D may be TRBD2 (6 bases). Trimming removed 1 base at V and 5 bases at J, with 17 bases between. Germline loops: CDR1 SGHNT, CDR2 YENEEA. This CDR3 has 16 residues. This chain's CDR3 is CASSLGVAEMLETQYF. The DNA of the CDR3 is TGTGCCAGCAGCTTAGGGGTAGCGGAGATGCTCGAGACCCAGTACTTC.

The chain's CDR3 is CASSNQGGNGYTF. The CDR3, as DNA: TGTGCCAGCAGCAATCAAGGGGGCAATGGCTACACCTTC. V usage is TRBV4-2 and J usage is TRBJ1-2; TRBD1 aligns across 7 bases. This CDR3 is built from 13 residues. The J segment lost 6 bases and the V segment lost 5 bases, leaving 6 bases of the junction unmatched. Per the germline V gene, CDR1 is LGHNA and CDR2 is YNFKEQ.

This chain connects TRBV7-2 to TRBJ1-4, with TRBD1 as a possible D gene (5 bases). V lost 5 bases to trimming and J lost 8 bases, with 15 bases between them. Germline CDR1 and CDR2: SGHTA and FQGNSA. The CDR3 has 14 amino acids. The CDR3 protein is CASSAAGWGEKLFF. CDR3 nucleotides: TGTGCCAGCAGCGCAGCAGGGTGGGGGGAAAAACTGTTTTTT.

Remarks on this clone: Within the sample, other DNA sequences also encode this same CDR3. The rearrangement links TRBV6-5 to TRBJ1-4; no clear D. Germline CDR1 is MNHEY and CDR2 is SVGAGI. Between the trimmed V and J ends, which lost 5 bases and 7 bases, there was a span of 8 bases. The CDR3 contains 12 residues. Written as DNA, the CDR3 is TGTGCCAGCAGTCCCTCAGGTGAAAAACTGTTTTTT. It encodes CASSPSGEKLFF.

This chain connects TRBV7-2 to TRBJ2-2; D not certain. The V gene lost 5 bases and the J gene lost 0 bases, with 10 bases spanning the gap. The CDR3 totals 15 residues. CDR1 SGHTA and CDR2 FQGNSA come from the germline V gene. CDR3 protein: CASSPRRSNTGELFF. The CDR3 DNA reads as TGTGCCAGCAGCCCTCGCCGTTCGAACACCGGGGAGCTGTTTTTT.

This rearrangement joins TRBV24-1 to TRBJ1-3, with TRBD1 matching 8 bases. J lost 0 bases, V lost 3 bases, and 6 bases had no gene match. The CDR3 is 17 amino acids. Germline V CDR1 and CDR2: KGHDR, SFDVKD. Here the CDR3 reads CATSDRTGPSSGNTIYF. In nucleotides, the CDR3 is TGTGCCACCAGTGATAGGACAGGGCCGAGCTCTGGAAACACCATATATTTT.

The rearrangement joins TRBV2 to TRBJ2-7; 9 bases fit TRBD1. The V gene end was trimmed by 5 bases and the J gene end by 7 bases; junction bases not matched to a gene: 6. The CDR3 covers 13 residues. Germline V gives CDR1 SNHLY, CDR2 FYNNEI. The chain's CDR3 is CASSKQGAGEQYF. The CDR3 bases are TGTGCCAGCAGTAAACAGGGGGCGGGAGAGCAGTACTTC.

V and J are TRBV28 and TRBJ2-7; D is possibly TRBD1 (6 bases). Trimming removed 6 bases from V and 5 bases from J, with 20 bases in between. CDR3 size: 15 residues. CDR1 and CDR2 from the germline V gene are MDHEN and SYDVKM. The chain's CDR3 is CASSFRPGTSDEQYF. For the CDR3, the DNA is TGTGCCAGCAGCTTCCGCCCAGGGACAAGCGACGAGCAGTACTTC.

The CDR3, as DNA: TGTGCCATCAGTGACAGGGACCTATACAATGAGCAGTTCTTC. Amino acid sequence: CAISDRDLYNEQFF. The chain joins TRBV10-3 to TRBJ2-1, with D possibly called TRBD1 or TRBD2 (5 bases each). CDR1 ENHRY and CDR2 SYGVKD come from the germline V gene. Trimming stripped 3 bases from V and 4 bases from J, with 10 bases between. CDR3 length equals 14 residues.